The 16 T cell receptor beta chains presented below share a single source sample, sequenced in a study of cytomegalovirus exposure and HLA in healthy donors. The PCR had 60 Vbeta and 13 Jbeta primers. Clones were sequenced by immunoSEQ multiplex PCR, and TCRdb holds only the in-frame ones, with some missing. The data hold 75,000 to 85,000 clones, with 60% to 85% observed a single time. Sequenced: PBMCs. Every receptor here comes from a male donor in good health and CMV-seronegative.

This chain uses TRBV6-1 with TRBJ1-2; 9 nucleotides agree with TRBD1. The CDR3 loop spans 14 amino acids. V gave up 10 bases and J gave up 7 bases; unmatched junction bases: 13. CDR1 and CDR2 from the germline V gene are MNHNS and SASEGT. CDR3 protein: CATALDRTGAGYTF. The CDR3 coding sequence is TGTGCCACCGCACTTGATAGGACAGGGGCTGGCTACACCTTC.

This clone was recorded a few times. The chain has TRBV7-9 and TRBJ1-3; D gene uncertain. The CDR3 totals 15 residues. The V end lost 5 bases, the J end lost 6 bases, and 17 bases lay between the germline ends. Per germline, CDR1 SEHNR and CDR2 FQNEAQ (reference sequence). The CDR3 region is CASSPYGSHLNTIYF. DNA of the CDR3: TGTGCCAGCAGCCCCTACGGGAGCCATCTAAACACCATATATTTT.

This chain uses TRBV4-2 with TRBJ2-1, with D hard to call. The CDR3 is made up of 16 amino acids. In germline, CDR1 is LGHNA, CDR2 YNFKEQ. Trimming took off 0 bases at V and 5 bases at J, with 14 bases between the two ends. Here the CDR3 reads CASSQDLSPTNNEQFF. As DNA, the CDR3 is TGTGCCAGCAGCCAAGACTTGTCACCAACAAACAATGAGCAGTTCTTC.

A note on this clone: One junction end does not reproduce the germline sequence, and a read error may be involved. The V gene is TRBV6-1, the J gene TRBJ1-2; TRBD1 matches at 8 bases. Germline values: CDR1 MNHNS, CDR2 SASEGT. The CDR3 covers 13 residues. Written as DNA, the CDR3 is TGTGCCAGCAGTGAAGGGGACAGGACCGGCTACCCCTTC. It codes for CASSEGDRTGYPF.

The V and J genes are TRBV5-6 and TRBJ2-1, with TRBD2 matching over 10 bases. The CDR3 loop spans 13 amino acids. CDR1 and CDR2 (germline): SGHDT, YYEEEE. The V and J ends lost 3 bases and 12 bases, in that order; junction bases with no gene match: 6. The CDR3 nucleotides read TGTGCCAGCAGCTGGGGACTAGCGTTAGGGCAGTTCTTC. The encoded protein is CASSWGLALGQFF. The whole variable domain, remainder taken from reference TRBV5-6 and TRBJ2-1, is DAGVTQSPTHLIKTRGQQVTLRCSPKSGHDTVSWYQQALGQGPQFIFQYYEEEERQRGNFPDRFSGHQFPNYSSELNVNALLLGDSALYLCASSWGLALGQFFGPGTRLTVL.

The genes are TRBV11-2 and TRBJ1-6; 8 bases agree with TRBD1. Germline CDR1 reads SGHAT; CDR2 reads FQNNGV. The CDR3 covers 17 residues. V lost 5 bases, J lost 2 bases, and 8 bases stayed unmatched. The CDR3 loop reads CASSPRTGSTYNSPLHF. CDR3 sequence (DNA): TGTGCCAGCAGCCCTCGGACAGGGTCTACCTATAATTCACCCCTCCACTTT.

The chain combines TRBV9 with TRBJ2-1; 9 positions agree with TRBD1. Losses at the gene ends were 2 bases for V and 5 bases for J; bases not matched to a gene: 17. Germline assignment: CDR1 SGDLS and CDR2 YYNGEE. There are 19 residues in the CDR3. The CDR3 here is CASSVTPTPGTGNNNEQFF. CDR3 bases: TGTGCCAGCAGCGTTACACCGACACCCGGGACAGGGAATAACAATGAGCAGTTCTTC.

The chain employs TRBV7-9 and TRBJ2-7; TRBD1 might be the D (5 bases). Germline CDR1 is SEHNR and CDR2 is FQNEAQ (reference sequence). The CDR3 runs to 17 residues. Trimming removed 7 bases at V and 0 bases at J, with 22 bases between. The DNA of the CDR3 is TGTGCCAGCACCGACAGCTTTGACCACCTGAGCTCCTACGAGCAGTACTTC. Translating gives CASTDSFDHLSSYEQYF.

This chain uses TRBV15 with TRBJ1-1, with 11 bases matching TRBD1. Trimming at V came to 5 bases and at J to 3 bases, leaving 5 bases not matched to a gene. In germline, CDR1 is LNHNV, CDR2 YYDKDF (reference sequence). The CDR3 is made up of 15 amino acids. The CDR3 reads CATSVGQGVHTEAFF. The CDR3, as DNA: TGTGCCACCAGCGTGGGACAGGGGGTCCACACTGAAGCTTTCTTT.

V is TRBV6-5 and J is TRBJ1-4, with TRBD1 as a possible D gene (6 bases). CDR3 length: 14 residues. The V end was cut by 5 bases, the J end by 8 bases, with 15 bases between. Germline-derived CDR1 and CDR2 are MNHEY and SVGAGI. The CDR3 spells CASSEIRGNEKLFF. The CDR3 bases are TGTGCCAGCAGTGAAATCAGGGGAAACGAAAAACTGTTTTTT.

The V gene is TRBV12-5, the J gene TRBJ1-5, with unresolved D. V gave up 0 bases and J gave up 7 bases, with 22 bases separating them. Germline loops: CDR1 LGHNT, CDR2 FRNRAP. This CDR3 is built from 18 residues. CDR3 coding DNA: TGTGCTAGTGGTTTGGTACTTGAGGGCCCCTATTTGGAGCAGCCCCAGCATTTT. As protein: CASGLVLEGPYLEQPQHF.

The chain joins TRBV4-2 to TRBJ2-3, with 7 bases that match TRBD2. Germline V gene lookup returns CDR1 LGHNA and CDR2 YNFKEQ. Trimming at V came to 0 bases and at J to 4 bases, leaving 4 bases not matched to a gene. CDR3 size: 15 residues. Here the CDR3 DNA reads TGTGCCAGCAGCCAAGAGTCGGCGGGGGCAGATACGCAGTATTTT. It translates to CASSQESAGADTQYF.

CDR3 residues: CASSPARGANNQPQHF. The DNA of the CDR3 is TGTGCCAGCAGTCCTGCCCGGGGAGCCAACAATCAGCCCCAGCATTTT. The rearrangement joins TRBV27 to TRBJ1-5; unclear D gene. From germline, CDR1 is MNHEY and CDR2 SMNVEV (reference sequence). This CDR3 region has 16 residues. Trimming removed 5 bases at V and 3 bases at J, with 17 bases between.

J is TRBJ2-7 and V is TRBV4-3, with TRBD2 matching 8 bases. CDR3 size: 18 residues. Germline CDR1 is LGHNA and CDR2 is YSLEER. Losses at the gene ends were 0 bases for V and 0 bases for J; bases not matched to a gene: 10. CDR3 loop: CASSQESGGRSSSYEQYF. CDR3 DNA sequence: TGCGCCAGCAGCCAAGAAAGCGGGGGCCGGAGCTCCTCCTACGAGCAGTACTTC.

The V gene is TRBV6-6, the J gene TRBJ1-1, with TRBD1 as a possible D gene (6 bases). Between the trimmed V and J ends, which lost 6 bases and 1 base, there was a span of 12 bases. The CDR3 spans 14 residues. Germline V gene lookup returns CDR1 MNHNY and CDR2 SVGAGI (reference sequence). The CDR3 here is CASRNRDTNTEAFF. The CDR3 DNA sequence: TGTGCCAGCAGAAACCGGGACACGAACACTGAAGCTTTCTTT.

The V and J genes are TRBV9 and TRBJ2-3; weak D call: TRBD1 (7 bases). Germline V gene lookup returns CDR1 SGDLS and CDR2 YYNGEE. CDR3 size: 17 residues. Trimming removed 4 bases at V and 5 bases at J, with 23 bases between. CDR3 nucleotides: TGTGCCAGCAGCAGGGAGGTCCACACAGGGGTTTTAGATACGCAGTATTTT. Amino acids: CASSREVHTGVLDTQYF.